One sample yielded the 28 T cell receptor beta chains listed below, sequenced in a study of OX40 agonist ivuxolimab in advanced cancers. Clones were read by immunoSEQ multiplex PCR, and TCRdb kept only the in-frame ones, dropping some. Here the sample spans about 64,000 clones, 80% to 85% being singletons. The sequences come from CD4+ or CD8+ T cells sorted from blood, collected in a trial of the OX40 agonist ivuxolimab. These receptors were obtained from an adult with an advanced solid tumor such as melanoma, head and neck, liver or kidney cancer.

The chain recombines TRBV6-4 with TRBJ1-1; D ambiguous. The CDR3 runs 14 residues. In germline, CDR1 is MRHNA, CDR2 SNTAGT. V was trimmed by 6 bases and J by 0 bases, leaving 11 bases between them. DNA for the CDR3: TGTGCCAGCAGGAACACTAATCTGAACACTGAAGCTTTCTTT. This sequence encodes CASRNTNLNTEAFF.

The gene calls are TRBV30 and TRBJ2-7; no clear D. Trimming removed 3 bases from V and 2 bases from J, with 11 bases in between. In germline, CDR1 is GTSNPN, CDR2 SVGIG (reference sequence). CDR3 length: 13 amino acids. The CDR3 region is CAWSGLGPYEQYF. For the CDR3, the DNA is TGTGCCTGGAGCGGGTTGGGCCCCTACGAGCAGTACTTC.

The J gene is TRBJ2-5, the V gene TRBV19; D gene ambiguous. The CDR3 loop spans 14 amino acids. Germline loops: CDR1 LNHDA, CDR2 SQIVND (reference sequence). The V end was cut by 4 bases, the J end by 0 bases, with 9 bases between. CDR3 bases: TGTGCCAGTAGTACAAGTAGGGACCAAGAGACCCAGTACTTC. Translated: CASSTSRDQETQYF.

The chain links TRBV6-1 to TRBJ2-2; D uncertain. V was cut by 5 bases and J by 4 bases, with 5 bases left in between. This CDR3 region has 12 residues. The V gene's germline CDR1 is MNHNS and CDR2 SASEGT. The CDR3 reads CASSLGTGELFF. The CDR3 DNA sequence: TGTGCCAGCAGTTTGGGCACCGGGGAGCTGTTTTTT.

CDR3: CAVRQGNEQYF. The CDR3 bases are TGTGCTGTGAGACAGGGCAACGAGCAGTACTTC. The chain links TRBV19 to TRBJ2-7; 7 nucleotides line up with TRBD1. The germline V gene encodes CDR1 LNHDA and CDR2 SQIVND (reference sequence). The CDR3 is 11 amino acids.

The chain recombines TRBV19 with TRBJ2-5, with D perhaps TRBD1 or TRBD2 (5 bases each). CDR3 length: 13 amino acids. The germline V gene has CDR1 LNHDA and CDR2 SQIVND (reference sequence). Trimming removed 5 bases at V and 1 base at J, with 8 bases between. For the CDR3, the DNA is TGTGCCAGTAGTGGGGGTGTCCAAGAGACCCAGTACTTC. It specifies CASSGGVQETQYF.

The CDR3 DNA follows: TGTGCCAGCAGCTTGGCCGGTAGGAGCCACTACGAGCAGTACTTC. It translates to CASSLAGRSHYEQYF. V usage is TRBV5-4 and J usage is TRBJ2-7; D is unclear. This CDR3 is built from 15 residues. CDR1 and CDR2 from the germline V gene are SGHNT and YYREEE (reference sequence). Trimming took off 0 bases at V and 3 bases at J, with 13 bases between the two ends.

The rearrangement uses TRBV6-5 and TRBJ1-4; 7 bases align to TRBD1. Trimming took 0 bases from V and 5 from J; bases not matched to a gene: 3. Looked up from germline, CDR1 is MNHEY and CDR2 is SVGAGI. The CDR3 loop spans 15 amino acids. The CDR3 loop reads CASSYSTGPNEKLFF. The CDR3 DNA reads TGTGCCAGCAGTTACTCGACAGGGCCAAATGAAAAACTGTTTTTT.

The chain links TRBV19 to TRBJ2-7, with D perhaps assigned TRBD1 or TRBD2 (6 bases each). The CDR3 is 15 amino acids. V was clipped by 3 bases and J by 2 bases, with 14 bases between them. Germline V gene data show CDR1 as LNHDA and CDR2 as SQIVND (reference sequence). CDR3: CASSMEGQRPYEQYF. CDR3 DNA: TGTGCCAGTAGTATGGAGGGACAAAGACCCTACGAGCAGTACTTC.

The chain is built from TRBV6-6 and TRBJ2-5; D is undetermined. The CDR3 totals 13 residues. V was pared by 0 bases and J by 5 bases, with 7 bases between. Per germline, CDR1 MNHNY and CDR2 SVGAGI (reference sequence). CDR3 in amino acids: CASSYSTGETQYF. The DNA of the CDR3 is TGTGCCAGCAGTTACTCGACCGGCGAGACCCAGTACTTC.

The count of this clone is one. This chain links TRBV15 with TRBJ2-7; 7 bases match TRBD1. The V and J ends lost 1 base and 3 bases, in that order; junction bases with no gene match: 12. The CDR3 is 17 amino acids. CDR1 is LNHNV and CDR2 is YYDKDF in the germline V gene (reference sequence). The chain's CDR3 is CATSRGVPTGYDYEQYF. DNA of the CDR3: TGTGCCACCAGCAGAGGCGTCCCGACAGGGTATGACTACGAGCAGTACTTC.

The chain has TRBV6-5 and TRBJ1-4; no clear D. Trimming removed 0 bases from V and 5 bases from J, with 13 bases in between. The CDR3 runs 16 residues. CDR1 and CDR2 from the germline V gene are MNHEY and SVGAGI. The CDR3 loop reads CASSYSSRHGNEKLFF. DNA of the CDR3: TGTGCCAGCAGTTACTCGAGCCGGCACGGGAATGAAAAACTGTTTTTT.

The chain carries TRBV5-1 and TRBJ2-6; D remains unclear. The germline V and J ends were trimmed by 3 bases and 1 base, with 8 bases remaining between them. Germline lookup yields CDR1 SGHRS and CDR2 YFSETQ. The CDR3 has 15 residues. CDR3 sequence (DNA): TGCGCCAGCAGCTCAACATCGTCTGGGGCCAACGTCCTGACTTTC. Protein sequence: CASSSTSSGANVLTF. The full variable domain, in which reference TRBV5-1 and TRBJ2-6 provide the parts outside the CDR3, is KAGVTQTPRYLIKTRGQQVTLSCSPISGHRSVSWYQQTPGQGLQFLFEYFSETQRNKGNFPGRFSGRQFSNSRSEMNVSTLELGDSALYLCASSSTSSGANVLTFGAGSRLTVL.

V and J are TRBV4-1 and TRBJ1-4; 8 bases are a match to TRBD1. V lost 4 bases and J lost 3; bases outside the gene matches: 7. The germline CDR1 and CDR2 sequences are MGHRA and YSYEKL. The length of the CDR3 is 16 residues. CDR3 in DNA: TGCGCCAGCAGCCTCCGGACAGGGCTCTCTAATGAAAAACTGTTTTTT. Translated: CASSLRTGLSNEKLFF.

This chain connects TRBV2 to TRBJ2-2; 10 bases are a match to TRBD1. The CDR3 has 14 amino acids. J lost 5 bases, V lost 8 bases, and 5 bases had no gene match. Germline V gives CDR1 SNHLY, CDR2 FYNNEI. The CDR3 DNA sequence: TGTGCCAGCGCTGGGACAGGGGAAACCGGGGAGCTGTTTTTT. It codes for CASAGTGETGELFF.

This clone was counted between two and nine times. The chain employs TRBV29-1 and TRBJ2-7; D is unresolved. The CDR3 covers 12 residues. Per the germline V gene, CDR1 is SQVTM and CDR2 is ANQGSEA. V lost 1 base to trimming and J lost 5 bases, with 9 bases between them. The CDR3, as DNA: TGCAGCGTTGAAGGAGGCGCGGACGAGCAGTACTTC. Protein: CSVEGGADEQYF.

This chain connects TRBV11-2 to TRBJ2-3, with D possibly matching TRBD2 (6 bases). The ends were cut back, 5 bases at V and 1 base at J, with 10 bases in the middle. Germline-derived CDR1 and CDR2 are SGHAT and FQNNGV. CDR3 size: 14 residues. This CDR3 is CASSLARGTDTQYF. The CDR3 DNA reads as TGTGCCAGCAGCCTAGCGAGGGGCACAGATACGCAGTATTTT.

The chain couples TRBV27 to TRBJ2-7; no clear D gene. CDR3 length: 13 residues. Trimming left V 4 bases short and J 4 bases short, with 11 bases between. Germline CDR1 reads MNHEY; CDR2 reads SMNVEV (reference sequence). CDR3 bases: TGTGCCAGCAGTTCTCGGACCGGTTACGAGCAGTACTTC. Its protein is CASSSRTGYEQYF.

The chain is built from TRBV5-1 and TRBJ2-7; D tentatively reads TRBD1 or TRBD2 (5 bases each). The V end lost 3 bases, the J end lost 1 base, and 14 bases lay between the germline ends. The germline CDR1 and CDR2 sequences are SGHRS and YFSETQ. This CDR3 is built from 15 residues. CDR3 coding DNA: TGCGCCAGCAGCTCATACCGGGACGGATCCTACGAGCAGTACTTC. Translating it yields CASSSYRDGSYEQYF.

V is TRBV10-3 and J is TRBJ2-6; D is uncertain. Germline V CDR1 and CDR2: ENHRY, SYGVKD. The CDR3 length is 13 residues. Trimming left V 4 bases short and J 0 bases short, with 1 base between. The CDR3 sequence: CAISGSGANVLTF. CDR3 nucleotides: TGTGCCATCAGTGGCTCTGGGGCCAACGTCCTGACTTTC.

J is TRBJ2-2 and V is TRBV5-1, with TRBD1 identical over 7 bases. Trimming removed 0 bases from V and 4 bases from J; junction bases left unmatched: 3. The CDR3 sequence is 15 residues long. Germline CDR1 and CDR2: SGHRS and YFSETQ. Here the CDR3 DNA reads TGCGCCAGCAGCTTGGGGGGGACAGTCACCGGGGAGCTGTTTTTT. Translating gives CASSLGGTVTGELFF.

In this sample, this clone turned up once. The rearrangement joins TRBV13 to TRBJ2-1, with 8 positions matching TRBD2. This CDR3 has 16 residues. With 3 bases clipped from V and 2 bases from J, the junction kept 6 bases outside the gene matches. Germline V gives CDR1 PRHDT, CDR2 FYEKMQ (reference sequence). CDR3 sequence reads: CASSFRVAGTYNEQFF. The CDR3 DNA follows: TGTGCCAGCAGCTTTCGAGTAGCGGGGACCTACAATGAGCAGTTCTTC.

Worth noting for this clone: A read error may be the cause here, since a much bigger clone is one base away. The chain couples TRBV4-2 to TRBJ1-1; no clear D. CDR1 is LGHNA, CDR2 YNFKEQ, per germline. Trimming removed 0 bases from V and 3 bases from J, with 5 bases in between. The CDR3 covers 13 residues. CDR3 bases: TGTGCCAGCAGCCAAGACGGGGACACTGAAGCTTTCTTT. Translated: CASSQDGDTEAFF.

In this sample, this clone is medium-sized. The chain uses TRBV2 and TRBJ1-1; tentatively, D is TRBD1 (5 bases). The germline V gene has CDR1 SNHLY and CDR2 FYNNEI. The CDR3 is 13 amino acids. The V end was cut by 9 bases, the J end by 0 bases, with 11 bases between. DNA for the CDR3: TGTGCCAGGAAGGTGGACATGAACACTGAAGCTTTCTTT. Translated, it gives CARKVDMNTEAFF.

The J gene is TRBJ1-5, the V gene TRBV6-6, with 7 bases identical to TRBD1. CDR3 size: 16 residues. V lost 5 bases, J lost 0 bases, and 7 bases stayed unmatched. CDR1 and CDR2 from the germline V gene are MNHNY and SVGAGI (reference sequence). CDR3 region: CASSTGQLYSNQPQHF. In DNA, the CDR3 is TGTGCCAGCAGTACGGGACAGCTTTATAGCAATCAGCCCCAGCATTTT.

This clone showed up just a few times. The chain has TRBV29-1 and TRBJ1-1; D not certain. From germline, CDR1 is SQVTM and CDR2 ANQGSEA. The CDR3 has 11 amino acids. V lost 1 base and J 2 bases, leaving 2 bases between the germline ends. The CDR3 DNA is TGCAGCGTTGAAGTCAACACTGAAGCTTTCTTT. This translates into CSVEVNTEAFF. The whole variable domain, filled in from reference TRBV29-1 and TRBJ1-1, reads SAVISQKPSRDICQRGTSLTIQCQVDSQVTMMFWYRQQPGQSLTLIATANQGSEATYESGFVIDKFPISRPNLTFSTLTVSNMSPEDSSIYLCSVEVNTEAFFGQGTRLTVV.

V and J are TRBV18 and TRBJ1-2, with a tentative D call TRBD1 (5 bases). The CDR3 runs 18 residues. Trimming removed 3 bases from V and 5 bases from J, with 25 bases in between. Germline CDR1 reads KGHSH; CDR2 reads LQKENI. The CDR3 spells CASSPRGAGADRRYGYTF. The CDR3 coding sequence is TGTGCCAGCTCACCCCGGGGCGCGGGCGCAGATCGTAGATATGGCTACACCTTC.

The V call is TRBV5-1, the J call TRBJ1-1; 7 nucleotides match TRBD1. Looked up from germline, CDR1 is SGHRS and CDR2 is YFSETQ. The trim removed 4 bases at V and 7 bases at J, leaving 7 bases unmatched. This CDR3 region has 13 residues. Written as DNA, the CDR3 is TGCGCCAGCAGCATGGAGGGGGCAGGTGAAGCTTTCTTT. Translating gives CASSMEGAGEAFF.